Following are 13 T cell receptor beta chains from one sample sequenced in a study of T cell responses to AZD1222 COVID-19 vaccine. Some clones are missing from TCRdb's copy, which holds only in-frame ones; the method was immunoSEQ multiplex PCR. The sample lists some 98,000 clones, around nine tenths seen once, with roughly 14% in the top ten. The input for sequencing was peripheral blood, taken on day 0 of AZD1222 vaccination. The receptors originated from an adult in good health.

The rearrangement joins TRBV7-9 to TRBJ2-2, with 9 bases matching TRBD2. V shed 0 bases, J shed 4 bases, and the junction held 9 bases outside the gene matches. Germline V gene sequence: CDR1 SEHNR, CDR2 FQNEAQ (reference sequence). The length of the CDR3 is 18 residues. CDR3 DNA sequence: TGTGCCAGCAGCTTAGCGAGCGGGGGGCCTTCTGGCACCGGGGAGCTGTTTTTT. This sequence encodes CASSLASGGPSGTGELFF.

V usage is TRBV9 and J usage is TRBJ2-3, with 8 bases fitting TRBD2. Trimming removed 1 base from V and 7 bases from J; junction bases left unmatched: 8. The CDR3 is made up of 15 amino acids. Germline CDR1 reads SGDLS; CDR2 reads YYNGEE. The CDR3 DNA sequence: TGTGCCAGCAGCGTATCCGGGGGGGCAATTAATACGCAGTATTTT. It encodes CASSVSGGAINTQYF.

This sequence joins TRBV15 and TRBJ2-5; 14 bases match TRBD2. The CDR3 totals 16 residues. Trimming at V came to 5 bases and at J to 5 bases, leaving 7 bases not matched to a gene. Germline V CDR1 and CDR2: LNHNV, YYDKDF (reference sequence). The CDR3 protein is CATSAQTSGGAETQYF. CDR3 DNA: TGTGCCACCAGCGCCCAGACTAGCGGGGGGGCGGAGACCCAGTACTTC. The whole variable domain, remainder taken from reference TRBV15 and TRBJ2-5, is DAMVIQNPRYQVTQFGKPVTLSCSQTLNHNVMYWYQQKSSQAPKLLFHYYDKDFNNEADTPDNFQSRRPNTSFCFLDIRSPGLGDTAMYLCATSAQTSGGAETQYFGPGTRLLVL.

This chain uses TRBV27 with TRBJ1-5; D unresolved. V lost 0 bases to trimming and J lost 0 bases, with 9 bases between them. The CDR3 is 16 residues long. Germline assignment: CDR1 MNHEY and CDR2 SMNVEV (reference sequence). The CDR3 coding sequence is TGTGCCAGCAGTTTATCGGGCGGGTATAGCAATCAGCCCCAGCATTTT. The encoded protein is CASSLSGGYSNQPQHF.

J is TRBJ1-5 and V is TRBV7-2; D is ambiguous. CDR1 and CDR2 (germline): SGHTA, FQGNSA. The length of the CDR3 is 15 residues. Trimming stripped 4 bases from V and 6 bases from J, with 16 bases between. CDR3 DNA sequence: TGTGCCAGCAGCTCCTTTGAGAGGGTCGGTCAGCCCCAGCATTTT. Protein: CASSSFERVGQPQHF.

The rearrangement uses TRBV5-4 and TRBJ2-7; D is unresolved. Germline V gene sequence: CDR1 SGHNT, CDR2 YYREEE (reference sequence). V shed 2 bases and J shed 4 bases, with 7 bases lying between them. The CDR3 spans 12 residues. CDR3 sequence (DNA): TGTGCCAGCAGCTTATCAGGTTACGAGCAGTACTTC. Its protein is CASSLSGYEQYF.

V gene TRBV3-1 (or the pseudogene TRBV3-2) combines with J gene TRBJ2-2; the D call may be TRBD1 or TRBD2 (5 bases each). This CDR3 has 13 amino acids. Trimming removed 6 bases from V and 4 bases from J, with 9 bases in between. Germline V gives CDR1 LGHDT, CDR2 YNNKEL (reference sequence). DNA of the CDR3: TGTGCCAGCAGGGGGCGGGTCACCGGGGAGCTGTTTTTT. Its translation: CASRGRVTGELFF.

This clone was seen once. This chain links TRBV30 with TRBJ1-2; D gene unclear. The CDR3 consists of 12 residues. Trimming cost V 1 base and J 7 bases, with 10 bases left between them. Germline lookup yields CDR1 GTSNPN and CDR2 SVGIG (reference sequence). The CDR3 DNA follows: TGTGCCTGGAGTGGCACTAGTGGTGGCTACACCTTC. Amino acids: CAWSGTSGGYTF.

The genes are TRBV5-1 and TRBJ2-7, with 9 bases aligning to TRBD2. Losses at the gene ends were 0 bases for V and 3 bases for J; bases not matched to a gene: 10. The CDR3 totals 17 residues. CDR1 is SGHRS, CDR2 YFSETQ, per germline. CDR3 in amino acids: CASSLAPSGARVYEQYF. For the CDR3, the DNA is TGCGCCAGCAGCTTGGCTCCTAGCGGGGCGCGGGTCTACGAGCAGTACTTC.

The chain joins TRBV24-1 to TRBJ1-2; 10 bases line up with TRBD1. Germline CDR1 and CDR2: KGHDR and SFDVKD. Trimming cost V 3 bases and J 8 bases; bases outside gene matches: 2. This CDR3 comprises 13 residues. CDR3 DNA sequence: TGTGCCACCAGTGATCGACAGGGGGCCGGCTACACCTTC. Residues: CATSDRQGAGYTF.

The chain has TRBV10-3 and TRBJ2-1, with a tentative D call TRBD1 (5 bases). This CDR3 contains 13 residues. Deletions cut 2 bases from V and 6 bases from J, with 8 bases between. Germline CDR1 is ENHRY and CDR2 is SYGVKD. CDR3 region: CAISEGRVNEQFF. In DNA, the CDR3 is TGTGCCATCAGTGAGGGCAGGGTCAATGAGCAGTTCTTC.

V and J are TRBV6-5 and TRBJ2-1; 8 nucleotides align to TRBD1. The junction had 4 bases not matched to a gene; V was cut back by 6 bases and J by 6 bases. Looked up from germline, CDR1 is MNHEY and CDR2 is SVGAGI. The CDR3 covers 13 residues. CDR3 sequence (DNA): TGTGCCAGCAGAAACGGACAGGGCAATGAGCAGTTCTTC. Protein product: CASRNGQGNEQFF.

This sequence joins TRBV11-2 and TRBJ2-3, with TRBD2 matching 9 bases. V lost 1 base and J lost 0; bases outside the gene matches: 8. This CDR3 is built from 18 residues. Looked up from germline, CDR1 is SGHAT and CDR2 is FQNNGV. The CDR3 region is CASSLGRLADPSTDTQYF. CDR3 DNA sequence: TGTGCCAGCAGCTTAGGGCGACTAGCGGACCCGAGCACAGATACGCAGTATTTT.